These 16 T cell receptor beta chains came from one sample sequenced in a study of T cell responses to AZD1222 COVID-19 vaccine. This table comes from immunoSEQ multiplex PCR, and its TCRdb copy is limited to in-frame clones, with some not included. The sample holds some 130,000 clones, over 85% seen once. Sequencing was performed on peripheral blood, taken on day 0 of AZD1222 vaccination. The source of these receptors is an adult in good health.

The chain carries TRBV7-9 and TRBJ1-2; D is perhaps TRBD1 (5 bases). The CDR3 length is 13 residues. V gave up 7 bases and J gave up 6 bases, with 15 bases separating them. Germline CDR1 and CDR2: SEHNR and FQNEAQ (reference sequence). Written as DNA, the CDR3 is TGTGCCAGCAACAACCAGGGAAGTGATGGCTACACCTTC. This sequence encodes CASNNQGSDGYTF.

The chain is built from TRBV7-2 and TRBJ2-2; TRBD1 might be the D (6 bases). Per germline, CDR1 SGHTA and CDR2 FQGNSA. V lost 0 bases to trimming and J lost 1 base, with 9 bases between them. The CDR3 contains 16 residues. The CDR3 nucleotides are TGTGCCAGCAGCTTAGCTTCCAGGGGGAACACCGGGGAGCTGTTTTTT. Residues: CASSLASRGNTGELFF.

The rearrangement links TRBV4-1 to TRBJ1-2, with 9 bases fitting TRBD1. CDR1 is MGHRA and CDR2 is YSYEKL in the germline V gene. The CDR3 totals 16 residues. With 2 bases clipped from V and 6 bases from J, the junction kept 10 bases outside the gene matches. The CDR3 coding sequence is TGCGCCAGCAGCCAAAAATGGAACAGGGGGCAAGATGGCTACACCTTC. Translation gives CASSQKWNRGQDGYTF.

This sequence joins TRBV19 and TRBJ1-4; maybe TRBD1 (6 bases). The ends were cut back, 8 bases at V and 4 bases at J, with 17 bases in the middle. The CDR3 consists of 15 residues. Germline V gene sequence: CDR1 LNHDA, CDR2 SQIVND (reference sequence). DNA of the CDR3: TGTGCCAGTGGTTCGGGGGCAAGGGGTAATGAAAAACTGTTTTTT. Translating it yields CASGSGARGNEKLFF.

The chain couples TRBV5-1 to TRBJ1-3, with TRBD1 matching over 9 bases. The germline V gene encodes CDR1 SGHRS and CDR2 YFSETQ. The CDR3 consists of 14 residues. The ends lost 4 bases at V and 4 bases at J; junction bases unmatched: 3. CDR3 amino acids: CASSRGQGGNTIYF. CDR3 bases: TGCGCCAGCAGCCGGGGACAGGGAGGAAACACCATATATTTT.

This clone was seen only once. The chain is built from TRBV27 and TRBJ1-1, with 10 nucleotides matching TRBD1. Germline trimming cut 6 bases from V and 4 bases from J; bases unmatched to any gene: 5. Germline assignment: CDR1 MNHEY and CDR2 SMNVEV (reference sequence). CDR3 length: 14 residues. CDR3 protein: CASSFDRGPTEAFF. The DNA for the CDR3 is TGTGCCAGCAGCTTTGACAGGGGGCCCACTGAAGCTTTCTTT.

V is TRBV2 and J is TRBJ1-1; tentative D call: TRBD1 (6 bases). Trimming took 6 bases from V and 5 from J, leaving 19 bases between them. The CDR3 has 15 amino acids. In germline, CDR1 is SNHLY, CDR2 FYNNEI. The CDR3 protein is CASRSAGEVGTEAFF. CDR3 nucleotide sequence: TGTGCCAGCAGATCGGCAGGGGAGGTTGGGACTGAAGCTTTCTTT.

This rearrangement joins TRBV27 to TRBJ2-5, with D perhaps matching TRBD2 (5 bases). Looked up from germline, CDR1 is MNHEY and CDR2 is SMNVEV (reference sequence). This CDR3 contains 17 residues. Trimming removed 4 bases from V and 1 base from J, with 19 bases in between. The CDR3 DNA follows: TGTGCCAGCAGTTATTCCGGGATGCCGATAACCCAAGAGACCCAGTACTTC. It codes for CASSYSGMPITQETQYF.

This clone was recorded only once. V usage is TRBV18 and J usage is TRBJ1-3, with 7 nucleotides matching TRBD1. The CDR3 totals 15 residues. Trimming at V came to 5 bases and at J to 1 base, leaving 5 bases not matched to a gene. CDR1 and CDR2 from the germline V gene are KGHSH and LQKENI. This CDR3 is CASSGQAGSGNTIYF. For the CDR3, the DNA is TGTGCCAGCTCAGGACAGGCAGGATCTGGAAACACCATATATTTT.

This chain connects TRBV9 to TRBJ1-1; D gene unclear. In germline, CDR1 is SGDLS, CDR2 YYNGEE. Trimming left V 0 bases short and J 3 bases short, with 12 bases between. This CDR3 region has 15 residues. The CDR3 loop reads CASSVEGYGDTEAFF. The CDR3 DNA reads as TGTGCCAGCAGCGTAGAGGGCTACGGGGACACTGAAGCTTTCTTT.

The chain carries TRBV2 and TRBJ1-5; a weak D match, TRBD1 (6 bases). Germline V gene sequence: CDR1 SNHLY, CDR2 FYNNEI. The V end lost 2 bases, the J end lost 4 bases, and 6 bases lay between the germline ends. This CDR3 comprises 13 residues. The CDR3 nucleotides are TGTGCCAGCAGTGAAAGGGGGAATCAGCCCCAGCATTTT. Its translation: CASSERGNQPQHF.

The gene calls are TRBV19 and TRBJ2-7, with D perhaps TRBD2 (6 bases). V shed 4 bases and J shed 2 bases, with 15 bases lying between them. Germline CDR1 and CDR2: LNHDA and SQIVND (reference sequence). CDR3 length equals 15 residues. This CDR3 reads CASSTTSKSTYEQYF. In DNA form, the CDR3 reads TGTGCCAGTAGTACAACTAGCAAGAGCACCTACGAGCAGTACTTC.

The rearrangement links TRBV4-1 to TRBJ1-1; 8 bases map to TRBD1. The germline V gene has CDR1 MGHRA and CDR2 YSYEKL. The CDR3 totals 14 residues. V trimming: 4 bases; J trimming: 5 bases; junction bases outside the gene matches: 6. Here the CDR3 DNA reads TGCGCCAGCAGCCCCTACAGGGGGGGGACTGAAGCTTTCTTT. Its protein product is CASSPYRGGTEAFF.

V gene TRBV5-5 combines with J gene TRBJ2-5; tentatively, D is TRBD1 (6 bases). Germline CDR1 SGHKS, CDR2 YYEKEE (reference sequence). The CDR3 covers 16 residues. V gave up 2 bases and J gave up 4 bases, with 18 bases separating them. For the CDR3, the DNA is TGTGCCAGCAGCTTAAGGGGGAGCCCGACCCCAGAGACCCAGTACTTC. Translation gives CASSLRGSPTPETQYF.

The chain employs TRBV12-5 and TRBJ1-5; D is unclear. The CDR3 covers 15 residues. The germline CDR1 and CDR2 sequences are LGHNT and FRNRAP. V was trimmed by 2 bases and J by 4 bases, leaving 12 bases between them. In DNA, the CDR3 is TGTGCTAGTGGTTTGCCGAGAGACGGGAATCAGCCCCAGCATTTT. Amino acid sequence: CASGLPRDGNQPQHF.

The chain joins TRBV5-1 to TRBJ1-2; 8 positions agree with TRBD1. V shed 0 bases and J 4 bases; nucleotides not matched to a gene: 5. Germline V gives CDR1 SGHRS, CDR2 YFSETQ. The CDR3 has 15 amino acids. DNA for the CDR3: TGCGCCAGCAGCTTGGCGGACAGGGCAGGCTATGGCTACACCTTC. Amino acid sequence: CASSLADRAGYGYTF.